This is a list of T cell receptor beta chains from one sample in a study of molecular identifiers for immune sequencing clone quantification. TCRdb analysed the PCR reads with MiXCR anew, one entry per CDR3 protein. The sample includes approximately 93,000 distinct CDR3 sequences, about 23% seen only once; the top ten take approximately 0.8%. Sequenced: naive CD8+ T cells from blood, with Jurkat cell RNA spiked in. The receptors shown here come from a human donor in good health. Some libraries in this study had Jurkat cell RNA spiked in. The CDR3 runs from the conserved cysteine through the conserved F or W. Each record gives: V gene, D gene, J gene, clone size, CDR3 DNA, CDR3 protein. D genes are given only for firm matches. Rows may omit the clone size; those that give it use once, few, many or a size class.

TRBV11-2	.	TRBJ2-5	.	TGTGCCAGCAGCGCGCGCCCAGGACAAGAGACCCAGTACTTC	CASSARPGQETQYF
TRBV7-9	.	TRBJ2-6	.	TGTGCCAGCAGCTCAGACTCTGGGGCCAACGTCCTGACTTTC	CASSSDSGANVLTF
TRBV5-6	.	TRBJ2-3	.	TGTGCCAGCGCCAGGGGGGACGGCCCTCCAGATACGCAGTATTTT	CASARGDGPPDTQYF
TRBV6-5	.	TRBJ2-7	.	TGTGCCAGCAGGCCCCTTGCGGGCCTCTACGAGCAGTGCTTC	CASRPLAGLYEQCF
TRBV6-5	.	TRBJ2-2	few	TGTGCCAGCAGTTACTCGCTTAACGGGAACACCGGGGAGCTGTTTTTT	CASSYSLNGNTGELFF
TRBV19	TRBD2	TRBJ2-3	few	TGTGCCAGTAGTCAGGCGGCGGGAGAGGTTTTTGGGGCAGATACGCAGTATTTT	CASSQAAGEVFGADTQYF
TRBV7-2	TRBD1	TRBJ2-7	.	TGTGCCAGCAGCTTATTGGGGACAGGGAACTACGAGCAGTACTTC	CASSLLGTGNYEQYF
TRBV2	.	TRBJ2-7	many	TGTGCCCGGGAGTCCCAGAGCTCCTACGAGCAGTACTTC	CARESQSSYEQYF
TRBV15	.	TRBJ1-5	many	TGTGCCACAAGAGAGGGCAATCAGCCCCAGCATTTT	CATREGNQPQHF
TRBV5-6	.	TRBJ1-1	many	TGTGCCAGCAGCCCTTTACTCGATACAGCGAACACTGAAGCTTTCTTT	CASSPLLDTANTEAFF
TRBV6-1	TRBD2	TRBJ2-7	many	TGTGCCATCCGCGGGGGGACCTACGAGCAGTACTTC	CAIRGGTYEQYF
TRBV27	.	TRBJ2-3	.	TGTGCCAGCCGAGGGGGTGCTTGGTCCACAGATACGCAGTATTTT	CASRGGAWSTDTQYF
TRBV20-1	.	TRBJ2-3	many	TGCAGTGTTAACCTCCTGACCGATACTAGCACAGATACGCAGTATTTT	CSVNLLTDTSTDTQYF
TRBV19	TRBD2	TRBJ2-3	.	TGTGCCAGTAGTCCAATAGCGGGAGTGTTAGGTACGCAGTATTTT	CASSPIAGVLGTQYF
TRBV4-3	.	TRBJ2-1	.	TGCGCCAGCAGCCAAGGGGGCGCCTACAATGAGCAGTTCTTC	CASSQGGAYNEQFF
TRBV20-1	.	TRBJ2-2	many	TGCAGTGCGGACTTCGGCACCGGGGAGCTGTTTTTT	CSADFGTGELFF
TRBV5-6	.	TRBJ2-7	many	TGTGCCAGCAGCAGTGGACCCTACGAGCAGTACTTC	CASSSGPYEQYF
TRBV7-6	.	TRBJ2-5	.	TGTGCCAGCAGCTTAGGAGGGACGGAGACCCAGTACTTC	CASSLGGTETQYF
TRBV4-3	TRBD1	TRBJ2-7	few	TGCGCCAGCAGCCAAAGGCTCCGCGAGCCCGGGACAGGGGCCCACGAGCAGTACTTC	CASSQRLREPGTGAHEQYF
TRBV29-1	.	TRBJ2-1	few	TGCATAGACCCCTACAATGAGCAGTTCTTC	CIDPYNEQFF
TRBV27	.	TRBJ2-7	.	TGTGCCAGCAGTTTATCAGGCAGGGTCTACGAGCAGTACTTC	CASSLSGRVYEQYF
TRBV7-9	.	TRBJ1-1	many	TGTGCCAGCAGCCCACTATCGGGGTACTTGAACACTGAAGCTTTCTTT	CASSPLSGYLNTEAFF
TRBV6-2/TRBV6-3	TRBD1	TRBJ1-5	many	TGTGCCAGCAGTTACTCGATCGGGACAGGGGTCTATAGCAATCAGCCCCAGCATTTT	CASSYSIGTGVYSNQPQHF
TRBV6-2/TRBV6-3	.	TRBJ2-7	many	TGTGCCAGCAGTTCCAACACCTACAGCTCCTACGAGCAGTACTTC	CASSSNTYSSYEQYF
TRBV7-6	TRBD1	TRBJ1-5	many	TGTGCCAGCAGCTTAAGACAGGGAGGCAATCAGCCCCAGCATTTT	CASSLRQGGNQPQHF
TRBV29-1	.	TRBJ2-7	many	TGCAGCGTTGAAAACCTACGAAACGAGCAGTACTTC	CSVENLRNEQYF
TRBV4-2	.	TRBJ2-1	.	TGTGCCAGCAGCCAAGAAGCTCCCACATACAATGAGCAGTTCTTC	CASSQEAPTYNEQFF
TRBV4-3	.	TRBJ2-3	few	TGCGCCAGCAGCCAAGATACGGGGGCTAGCACAGATACGCAGTATTTT	CASSQDTGASTDTQYF
TRBV10-3	.	TRBJ1-2	.	TGTGCCATCAGTGAGGAGGACTTGGGCTACACCTTC	CAISEEDLGYTF
TRBV5-1	TRBD1	TRBJ2-2	many	TGCGCCAGCAGCTCCATGACAGGGGAAAACACCGGGGAGCTGTTTTTT	CASSSMTGENTGELFF
TRBV19	.	TRBJ1-1	.	TGTGCCAGTAGTCCGCGGACACAGAACACTGAAACATCCTTT	CASSPRTQNTETSF
TRBV7-2	.	TRBJ1-5	many	TGTGCCAGCAGCTTAGATATCAGTCTCCTTAGGGATGGCAATCAGCCCCAGCATTTT	CASSLDISLLRDGNQPQHF
TRBV7-9	TRBD2	TRBJ2-1	many	TGTGCCAGCAGCCCGGGACTAGCCTATGAGCAGTTCTTC	CASSPGLAYEQFF
TRBV28	TRBD1	TRBJ1-5	many	TGTGCCAGCACGGGACAGGGAATAGATCAGCCCCAGCATTTT	CASTGQGIDQPQHF
TRBV5-1	TRBD1	TRBJ2-7	many	TGCGCCAGCAGCTTGTGGCAGGGGGTGGAAGAGCAGTACTTC	CASSLWQGVEEQYF
TRBV2	.	TRBJ1-1	many	TGTGCCAGCAGTGTCCGAGGGGCAGGCTTGAACGCTGAAGCTTTCTTT	CASSVRGAGLNAEAFF
TRBV6-5	.	TRBJ1-5	.	TGTGCCAGCAGTTATGGGGCAGGGGTTCAGCCCCAGCATTTT	CASSYGAGVQPQHF
TRBV4-1	TRBD2	TRBJ2-3	many	TGCGCCAGCAGCCAACTAGCGGGGGGCCAGACAGATACGCAGTATTTT	CASSQLAGGQTDTQYF
TRBV20-1	TRBD2	TRBJ2-2	many	TGCAGTGCTAGAGTTCTACTAGCGGAGAACACCGGGGAGCTGTTTTTT	CSARVLLAENTGELFF
TRBV6-5	.	TRBJ1-1	many	TGTGCCAGCAGTTACAAGACGAACACTGAAGCTTTCTTT	CASSYKTNTEAFF
TRBV7-9	TRBD2	TRBJ2-7	few	TGTGCCAGCAGCTCGGGGACTAGCGGGACCTATGGGGAGCAGTACTTC	CASSSGTSGTYGEQYF
TRBV30	TRBD2	TRBJ2-3	.	TGTGCCCAGGGACTAGCGGGGCCCACAGATACGCAGTGTTTT	CAQGLAGPTDTQCF
TRBV9	.	TRBJ2-3	many	TGTGCCAGCAACGGAGGTGGTGGCACAGATACGCAGTATTTT	CASNGGGGTDTQYF
TRBV15	.	TRBJ1-1	many	TGTGCCACCAGCATCGGTGGTCGGAGCACTGAAGCTTTCTTT	CATSIGGRSTEAFF
TRBV6-1	.	TRBJ1-1	.	TGTGCCAGCCCGGCCCCGGGGGCTGGTGGAGCTTTCTTT	CASPAPGAGGAFF
TRBV9	.	TRBJ2-5	many	TGTGCCAGCAGCGACCCGGCCGGGGGACAAGAGACCCAGTACTTC	CASSDPAGGQETQYF
TRBV9	TRBD2	TRBJ2-3	.	TGTGCCAGCAGAGGCCTGGGGGAGGGCAGGACAGATACGCAGTATTTT	CASRGLGEGRTDTQYF
TRBV10-3	TRBD2	TRBJ2-7	few	TGTGCCATCAAAGAGAGGGTGTCTAGCGGGAGCAAATTATCCTACGAGCAGTACTTC	CAIKERVSSGSKLSYEQYF
TRBV7-9	.	TRBJ2-5	many	TGTGCCAGCAGCTTAGCTAACAGCGGATCGAAGAAGACCCAGTACTTC	CASSLANSGSKKTQYF
TRBV12-3/TRBV12-4	TRBD1	TRBJ1-1	.	TGTGCCAGCAGATGGGGACAGGAGAACACTGAAGCTTTCTTT	CASRWGQENTEAFF
TRBV6-4	.	TRBJ1-5	many	TGTGCCAGCAGAATCAATCAGCCCCAGCATTTT	CASRINQPQHF
TRBV9	.	TRBJ1-6	many	TGTGCCAGCAGCGAGGGGGGACCACCCCTCCACTTT	CASSEGGPPLHF
TRBV6-2/TRBV6-3	.	TRBJ2-7	.	TGTGCCAGCAGTCCCACCCTCTCGGGAGCGCGTGAGCAGTACTTC	CASSPTLSGAREQYF